The sequence of this T cell receptor beta chain was determined in a study of cytomegalovirus exposure and HLA in healthy donors. Use of 60 Vbeta and 13 Jbeta primers characterized the PCR. Measured with immunoSEQ multiplex PCR; TCRdb has only the in-frame clones, and not every one. Of about 180,000 clones listed, about 80% were seen once; the top ten hold about 2.2%. Worth noting for this clone: The antigen remains undetermined.

Though nominally healthy at sampling, donors likely had unrecorded immune exposures. General observations from the study: For TCR beta chains, V- and J-gene trimming was later linked to a missense DCLRE1C variant.

Trimming left V 0 bases short and J 2 bases short, with 14 bases between. The CDR3 is 17 residues long. Germline values: CDR1 MNHNS, CDR2 SASEGT. The source material was PBMCs. The receptor was isolated from a woman aged 25 to 45 in good health and CMV-seronegative. The chain joins TRBV6-1 to TRBJ1-5; the D gene is possibly TRBD1 (6 bases). The CDR3 sequence: CASSEARADSRNQPQHF. The CDR3 nucleotides read TGTGCCAGCAGTGAAGCTCGGGCGGACAGTCGCAATCAGCCCCAGCATTTT.